This T cell receptor beta chain stems from a study of cytomegalovirus exposure and HLA in healthy donors. Whole-study results and caveats: Later genetic work tied a missense DCLRE1C variant to beta-chain V and J trimming.

This clone was observed a few times. The antigen is undetermined. The PCR had 60 Vbeta and 13 Jbeta primers. The method was immunoSEQ multiplex PCR; TCRdb's version includes in-frame clones alone and lacks a portion of them. The table shows 150,000 to 200,000 clones, with around 80% occurring only once. V trimming: 4 bases; J trimming: 7 bases; junction bases outside the gene matches: 25. CDR3 length: 19 amino acids. Germline values: CDR1 SGHAT, CDR2 FQDESV (reference sequence). The origin of this receptor is a middle-aged man in good health and CMV-seronegative. This chain connects TRBV11-1 to TRBJ2-7; 7 nucleotides align to TRBD2. Sequenced input: PBMCs. CDR3 coding DNA: TGTGCCAGCAGCTCTTACCCACCGGGGTCAGCGGGAAGTACGGGTGAGCAGTACTTC. It translates to CASSSYPPGSAGSTGEQYF.